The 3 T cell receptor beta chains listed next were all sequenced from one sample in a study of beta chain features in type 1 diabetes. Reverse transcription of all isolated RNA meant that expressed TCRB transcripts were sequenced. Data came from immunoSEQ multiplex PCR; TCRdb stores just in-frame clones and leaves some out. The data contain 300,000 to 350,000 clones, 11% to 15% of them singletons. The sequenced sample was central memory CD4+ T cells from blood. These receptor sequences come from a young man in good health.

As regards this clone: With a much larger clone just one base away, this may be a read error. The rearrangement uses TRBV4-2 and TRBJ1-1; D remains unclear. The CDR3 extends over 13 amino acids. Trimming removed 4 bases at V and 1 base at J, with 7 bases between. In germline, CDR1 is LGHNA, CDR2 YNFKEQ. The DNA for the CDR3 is TGTGCCAGCAGCCGGAGACAGAACACTGAAGCTTTCTTT. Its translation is CASSRRQNTEAFF.

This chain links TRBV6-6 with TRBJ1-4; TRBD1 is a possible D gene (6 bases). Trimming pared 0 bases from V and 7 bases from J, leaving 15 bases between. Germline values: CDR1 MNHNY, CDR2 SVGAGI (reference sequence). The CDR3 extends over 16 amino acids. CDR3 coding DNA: TGTGCCAGCAGTTACTCGGTGGGGGGCACGGCTGAAAAACTGTTTTTT. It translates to CASSYSVGGTAEKLFF.

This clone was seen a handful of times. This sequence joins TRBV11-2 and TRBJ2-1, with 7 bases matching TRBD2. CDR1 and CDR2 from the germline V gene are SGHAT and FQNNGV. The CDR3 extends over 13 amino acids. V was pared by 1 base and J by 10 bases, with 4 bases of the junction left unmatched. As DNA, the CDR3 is TGTGCCAGCAGCTTAGCGCTCGGGGGGGAGCAGTTCTTC. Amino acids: CASSLALGGEQFF.